Sequencing of this TCR beta chain was carried out in a study of cytomegalovirus exposure and HLA in healthy donors. Notes on the study in general: The authors enumerated around 150 TCR beta chains as linked to cytomegalovirus. About 87% or about 30% of the time was how often most TCR beta V segments were productive, according to an earlier analysis.

With respect to this clone: The antigen remains unidentified.

The PCR contained 60 Vbeta and 13 Jbeta primers. Methods used by the authors: Roughly 11 million of the 60 million to 90 million unique TCR beta chains counted in a later analysis were shared. The table came from immunoSEQ multiplex PCR; TCRdb's copy has only in-frame clones and leaves some out. That table gives V, J and clone size, and the DNA gave D and trimming. This sample yields about 140,000 clones, of which around 77% are seen a single time; under 2.5% belongs to the top ten. Germline values: CDR1 GTSNPN, CDR2 SVGIG (reference sequence). CDR3 length: 13 residues. V lost 2 bases, J lost 6 bases, and 11 bases lay in between.

The clonotype was recovered from a man between 25 and 39 years old in good health and CMV-seronegative. Material: PBMCs. The chain couples TRBV30 to TRBJ1-5, with D unclear. The CDR3 coding sequence is TGTGCCTGGAGTTTATCGGAGGGTCAGCCCCAGCATTTT. Its protein product is CAWSLSEGQPQHF.